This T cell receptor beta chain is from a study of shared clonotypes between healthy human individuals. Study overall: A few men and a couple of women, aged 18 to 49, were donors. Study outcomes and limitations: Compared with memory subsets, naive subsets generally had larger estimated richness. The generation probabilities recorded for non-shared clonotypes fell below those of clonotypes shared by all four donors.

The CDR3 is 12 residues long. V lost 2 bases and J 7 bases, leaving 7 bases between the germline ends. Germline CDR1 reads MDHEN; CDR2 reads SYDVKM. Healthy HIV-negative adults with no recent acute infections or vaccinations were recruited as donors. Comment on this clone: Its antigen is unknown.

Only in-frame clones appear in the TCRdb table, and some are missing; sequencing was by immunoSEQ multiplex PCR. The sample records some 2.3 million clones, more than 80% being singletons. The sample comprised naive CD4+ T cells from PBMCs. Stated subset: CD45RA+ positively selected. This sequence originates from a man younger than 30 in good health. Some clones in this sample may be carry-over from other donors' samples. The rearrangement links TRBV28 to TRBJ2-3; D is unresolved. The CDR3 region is CASSLGLNTQYF. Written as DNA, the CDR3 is TGTGCCAGCAGTTTAGGCCTCAATACGCAGTATTTT.